A single sample is the source of the 31 T cell receptor beta chains below, sequenced in a study of blood T cells in healthy people across ages. Next came a second PCR, run for roughly 7 to 12 cycles, which used a sample-barcoded 5' primer along with a J-beta primer mix. One entry per CDR3 protein, called by TCRdb with MiXCR from the 5' RACE reads. The data contain about 970,000 distinct CDR3 sequences, 51% of them singletons. Sequencing was carried out using blood. The receptors originated from a woman in her sixties or seventies in good health.

In its sample, this clonotype was seen many times. The chain recombines TRBV20-1 with TRBJ2-3; TRBD1 is a possible D gene (6 bases). CDR3 size: 15 residues. Looked up from germline, CDR1 is DFQATT and CDR2 is SNEGSKA (reference sequence). Trimming left V 0 bases short and J 6 bases short, with 16 bases between. The CDR3 nucleotides read TGCAGTGCTAGAGATCCAGGACAGTTCCAGGATACGCAGTATTTT. Protein: CSARDPGQFQDTQYF.

This clonotype has more than one count but fewer than ten. The CDR3 is CSAAGTGYTF. The CDR3 DNA reads as TGCAGTGCAGCCGGGACTGGCTACACCTTC. V gene TRBV20-1 combines with J gene TRBJ1-2; possibly TRBD1 for D (5 bases). Trimming took off 6 bases at V and 7 bases at J, with 9 bases between the two ends. Germline V gene sequence: CDR1 DFQATT, CDR2 SNEGSKA (reference sequence). The CDR3 is 10 residues long.

This clonotype was seen a handful of times. V and J are TRBV10-3 and TRBJ2-1; 7 bases align to TRBD2. V lost 4 bases, J lost 6 bases, and 9 bases stayed unmatched. This CDR3 contains 15 residues. The germline V gene encodes CDR1 ENHRY and CDR2 SYGVKD. DNA of the CDR3: TGTGCCATCAGTGTAACGAGGGAGGGCCCCAATGAGCAGTTCTTC. It specifies CAISVTREGPNEQFF.

In its sample, this clonotype was seen a few times. The V gene is TRBV4-1, the J gene TRBJ2-7; D may be TRBD2 (6 bases). The CDR3 has 16 residues. CDR1 is MGHRA, CDR2 YSYEKL, per germline. V was pared by 2 bases and J by 2 bases, with 16 bases between. CDR3 sequence: CASSQPTLAPAYEQYF. The CDR3 coding sequence is TGCGCCAGCAGCCAACCGACCCTAGCGCCGGCCTACGAGCAGTACTTC.

The chain couples TRBV7-2 to TRBJ2-7; D is unresolved. The CDR3 runs to 14 residues. Germline values: CDR1 SGHTA, CDR2 FQGNSA. V was trimmed by 0 bases and J by 3 bases, leaving 9 bases between them. As DNA, the CDR3 is TGTGCCAGCAGCTTAGCCCCAATGGGCTACGAGCAGTACTTC. Encoded protein: CASSLAPMGYEQYF.

This sequence joins TRBV25-1 and TRBJ1-5; D possibly corresponds to TRBD1 (5 bases). This CDR3 region has 17 residues. Germline CDR1 MGHDK, CDR2 SYGVNS. V lost 3 bases to trimming and J lost 5 bases, with 20 bases between them. CDR3 in amino acids: CASSDPLHRGGDQPQHF. The CDR3 DNA is TGTGCCAGCAGTGATCCGCTCCACCGGGGAGGGGATCAGCCCCAGCATTTT.

This sequence joins TRBV3-1 and TRBJ1-5, with D unresolved. The CDR3 has 13 amino acids. The V end lost 0 bases, the J end lost 3 bases, and 3 bases lay between the germline ends. Per germline, CDR1 LGHDT and CDR2 YNNKEL (reference sequence). The CDR3 here is CASSQDYNQPQHF. In DNA, the CDR3 is TGTGCCAGCAGCCAAGATTACAATCAGCCCCAGCATTTT.

The chain carries TRBV4-3 and TRBJ2-1; 10 nucleotides line up with TRBD2. The germline V gene has CDR1 LGHNA and CDR2 YSLEER. The CDR3 contains 16 residues. After removal of 4 bases from V and 7 bases from J, the junction contained 10 bases not matched to a gene. This CDR3 is CASSLRLAGVGNEQFF. The CDR3 coding sequence is TGCGCCAGCAGCCTCCGTCTAGCGGGAGTAGGTAATGAGCAGTTCTTC.

This clonotype was counted only a few times. V usage is TRBV5-1 and J usage is TRBJ1-2; TRBD1 might be the D (6 bases). The CDR3 runs to 16 residues. V gave up 2 bases and J gave up 8 bases, with 22 bases separating them. Per germline, CDR1 SGHRS and CDR2 YFSETQ. DNA for the CDR3: TGCGCCAGCAGCTTATGGCGTGACAGGTCACCTCTGGGCTACACCTTC. Encoded protein: CASSLWRDRSPLGYTF.

Points on this clonotype: At one end the junction does not follow the germline gene, possibly because of a read error. The V call is TRBV3-1, the J call TRBJ2-5, with TRBD2 matching over 8 bases. The DNA end lines up better with TRBJ2-7; the J call may be wrong. This CDR3 region has 15 residues. Germline CDR1 reads LGHDT; CDR2 reads YNNKEL (reference sequence). The CDR3 bases are TGTGTCAGCAGCCAAGATCAAGCGGGAGTATACGAGCAGTACTTC. It specifies CVSSQDQAGVYEQYF.

The chain is built from TRBV5-6 and TRBJ2-1; TRBD2 matches at 8 bases. The V segment lost 9 bases and the J segment 5 bases; nucleotides outside the gene matches: 13. CDR1 and CDR2 (germline): SGHDT, YYEEEE. The CDR3 totals 15 residues. The CDR3: CATLRRGGYNNEQFF. The CDR3 region has the DNA TGTGCCACCCTGCGTCGGGGGGGGTACAACAATGAGCAGTTCTTC.

The chain links TRBV29-1 to TRBJ2-5; 8 nucleotides agree with TRBD1. V shed 2 bases, J shed 11 bases, and the junction held 10 bases outside the gene matches. Germline V CDR1 and CDR2: SQVTM, ANQGSEA. This CDR3 region has 13 residues. The CDR3 region is CSVELGQGNEQYF. The CDR3 coding sequence is TGCAGCGTTGAACTCGGACAGGGCAATGAGCAGTACTTC.

V gene TRBV10-2 combines with J gene TRBJ2-7; D is possibly TRBD1 (5 bases). The length of the CDR3 is 11 residues. Trimming removed 3 bases from V and 9 bases from J, with 9 bases in between. The germline gives CDR1 WSHSY, CDR2 SAAADI. CDR3 sequence: CASSEGTGQYF. The CDR3 DNA reads TGCGCCAGCAGTGAAGGAACAGGGCAGTACTTC.

This clonotype was found a few times. The V gene is TRBV7-2, the J gene TRBJ2-5, with D possibly matching TRBD2 (6 bases). V lost 5 bases to trimming and J lost 2 bases, with 12 bases between them. The CDR3 spans 14 residues. Germline V gene data show CDR1 as SGHTA and CDR2 as FQGNSA. The CDR3 region has the DNA TGTGCCAGCAGCACGCGGGACCAACAAGAGACCCAGTACTTC. Its translation is CASSTRDQQETQYF.

The chain uses TRBV4-1 and TRBJ2-1; no clear D gene. The CDR3 extends over 15 amino acids. Deletions cut 4 bases from V and 4 bases from J, with 14 bases between. Germline CDR1 is MGHRA and CDR2 is YSYEKL. The CDR3 region is CASSPQESPYNEQFF. As DNA, the CDR3 is TGCGCCAGCAGCCCTCAAGAGAGTCCTTACAATGAGCAGTTCTTC.

This clonotype was counted at least ten times. CDR3 amino acids: CASSLMAGLGNQPQHF. The CDR3 region has the DNA TGTGCCAGCAGCTTGATGGCAGGACTGGGCAATCAGCCCCAGCATTTT. This chain connects TRBV5-6 to TRBJ1-5; unclear D gene. Germline V lookup: CDR1 SGHDT, CDR2 YYEEEE. Trimming pared 1 base from V and 2 bases from J, leaving 13 bases between. The CDR3 spans 16 residues.

This clonotype was counted between two and nine times. The rearrangement links TRBV5-6 to TRBJ2-7; D is uncertain. V was cut by 0 bases and J by 2 bases, with 9 bases left in between. The CDR3 contains 14 residues. Germline-derived CDR1 and CDR2 are SGHDT and YYEEEE. The CDR3 loop reads CASSLDLVPYEQYF. In nucleotides, the CDR3 is TGTGCCAGCAGCTTGGACTTGGTCCCCTACGAGCAGTACTTC.

This clonotype was found a few times. The V call is TRBV4-1, the J call TRBJ2-5; tentative D call: TRBD2 (5 bases). Germline V gene lookup returns CDR1 MGHRA and CDR2 YSYEKL. V was trimmed by 8 bases and J by 2 bases, leaving 12 bases between them. The CDR3 runs 13 residues. Written as DNA, the CDR3 is TGCGCCAGCGGGATAGCGTCGCAAGAGACCCAGTACTTC. Its protein product is CASGIASQETQYF.

The chain links TRBV7-6 to TRBJ2-5; the D is unclear. This CDR3 is built from 13 residues. Germline V gene lookup returns CDR1 SGHVS and CDR2 FNYEAQ. V dropped 5 bases and J dropped 2 bases, with 9 bases sitting between them. This CDR3 reads CASSPLQQETQYF. CDR3 sequence (DNA): TGTGCCAGCAGCCCACTTCAACAAGAGACCCAGTACTTC.

This CDR3 is CASSSGLAGGPSRDTQYF. As DNA, the CDR3 is TGTGCCAGCAGCTCGGGACTAGCGGGAGGGCCATCACGGGATACGCAGTATTTT. This chain uses TRBV7-3 with TRBJ2-3; 16 positions agree with TRBD2. Looked up from germline, CDR1 is SGHTA and CDR2 is FQGTGA. J gave up 6 bases and V 4 bases, and 10 bases lay outside the gene matches. There are 18 residues in the CDR3.

The sample holds a few counts of this clonotype. The genes are TRBV20-1 and TRBJ1-4; the D gene is possibly TRBD1 (5 bases). V lost 3 bases, J lost 5 bases, and 13 bases lay in between. CDR1 and CDR2 from the germline V gene are DFQATT and SNEGSKA (reference sequence). The CDR3 is 14 residues long. In DNA form, the CDR3 reads TGCAGTGCTAGGGACGGGACGGGAAATGAAAAACTGTTTTTT. This codes for CSARDGTGNEKLFF.

The chain's CDR3 is CASSLAPDLTDTQYF. The CDR3 DNA follows: TGTGCCAGCAGCTTAGCGCCCGACCTCACAGATACGCAGTATTTT. The chain employs TRBV11-2 and TRBJ2-3; D uncertain. From germline, CDR1 is SGHAT and CDR2 FQNNGV. The CDR3 contains 15 residues. V was pared by 1 base and J by 2 bases, with 10 bases between.

The chain has TRBV11-1 and TRBJ2-3, with D maybe TRBD2 (5 bases). The germline CDR1 and CDR2 sequences are SGHAT and FQDESV (reference sequence). CDR3 length: 15 residues. The V and J ends lost 1 base and 5 bases respectively, with 13 bases between them. In DNA form, the CDR3 reads TGTGCCAGCAGCTTAGGGTCGGGATCGGGAGATACGCAGTATTTT. Protein: CASSLGSGSGDTQYF.

This clonotype came up a few times. This sequence joins TRBV4-2 and TRBJ2-4; D possibly corresponds to TRBD2 (6 bases). Per germline, CDR1 LGHNA and CDR2 YNFKEQ. The CDR3 is 14 amino acids. Trimming removed 1 base at V and 13 bases at J, with 17 bases between. The CDR3 DNA follows: TGTGCCAGCAGCCAAGCGGCGGGACTCAGAGAGCAGTACTTC. Protein sequence: CASSQAAGLREQYF.

The chain is built from TRBV25-1 and TRBJ2-4; 7 nucleotides align to TRBD1. CDR1 and CDR2 from the germline V gene are MGHDK and SYGVNS. CDR3 length equals 17 residues. V shed 3 bases, J shed 13 bases, and the junction held 21 bases outside the gene matches. CDR3: CASSEITLNRGTVEQYF. For the CDR3, the DNA is TGTGCCAGCAGTGAGATCACTCTCAACAGGGGAACGGTAGAGCAGTACTTC.

J is TRBJ2-3 and V is TRBV3-1, with D tentatively TRBD1 or TRBD2 (5 bases each). Deletions cut 4 bases from V and 4 bases from J, with 12 bases between. The CDR3 is made up of 14 amino acids. Germline V gene sequence: CDR1 LGHDT, CDR2 YNNKEL (reference sequence). The CDR3 protein is CASSPRGFPDTQYF. The CDR3 DNA is TGTGCCAGCAGCCCACGGGGCTTCCCAGATACGCAGTATTTT.

V gene TRBV4-1 combines with J gene TRBJ2-2; D ambiguous. Germline V gene sequence: CDR1 MGHRA, CDR2 YSYEKL. The CDR3 is made up of 13 amino acids. Between the trimmed V and J ends, which lost 5 bases and 5 bases, there was a span of 9 bases. CDR3 bases: TGCGCCAGCAGCAGCCCAAGGACCGGGGAGCTGTTTTTT. Translation gives CASSSPRTGELFF.

The V call is TRBV7-3, the J call TRBJ2-5; D is ambiguous. The CDR3 runs 14 residues. With 5 bases removed from V and 1 base from J, the gap between germline ends came to 11 bases. CDR1 and CDR2 from the germline V gene are SGHTA and FQGTGA. DNA of the CDR3: TGTGCCAGCAGCGCATCCAGCGTCCAAGAGACCCAGTACTTC. Protein product: CASSASSVQETQYF.

The chain combines TRBV7-9 with TRBJ1-2, with D hard to call. The germline V and J ends were trimmed by 5 bases and 3 bases, with 10 bases remaining between them. The CDR3 contains 13 residues. Germline assignment: CDR1 SEHNR and CDR2 FQNEAQ (reference sequence). The CDR3 spells CASSPQSYYGYTF. CDR3 sequence (DNA): TGTGCCAGCAGCCCCCAGAGTTACTATGGCTACACCTTC.

The table lists this clonotype with a few counts. The chain employs TRBV6-2 or TRBV6-3 and TRBJ2-3, with D uncertain. The CDR3 is 14 amino acids. The V end lost 2 bases, the J end lost 3 bases, and 9 bases lay between the germline ends. Germline V gives CDR1 MNHEY, CDR2 SVGEGT. The CDR3 loop reads CASSYAFMTDTQYF. The CDR3 DNA reads TGTGCCAGCAGTTACGCGTTCATGACAGATACGCAGTATTTT.

The J gene is TRBJ1-6, the V gene TRBV20-1, with 7 positions matching TRBD1. V lost 2 bases and J lost 15; bases outside the gene matches: 4. The CDR3 length is 11 residues. CDR1 and CDR2 from the germline V gene are DFQATT and SNEGSKA (reference sequence). DNA for the CDR3: TGCAGTGCTAGAATATCAGGGGGCCTCCACTTT. As protein: CSARISGGLHF.